Following are 32 T cell receptor beta chains from one sample sequenced in a study of T cells in Graves' hyperthyroidism and ophthalmopathy. From RNA transcripts, TCR beta CDR3 regions were amplified. First-round RT-PCR with HTBI primers amplified the TCR CDR3 region. MiXCR, applied by TCRdb to the multiplex PCR reads, yields one record per CDR3 protein. The sample holds hundreds of thousands of distinct CDR3 sequences, approximately 15% seen once. Sequenced material: blood. These receptors originate from a woman in her 30s with Graves' hyperthyroidism that later progressed to Graves' ophthalmopathy.

This clonotype was detected many times. The chain links TRBV19 to TRBJ2-1, with D hard to call. The germline V gene has CDR1 LNHDA and CDR2 SQIVND (reference sequence). The CDR3 runs 15 residues. V was trimmed by 1 base and J by 0 bases, leaving 7 bases between them. CDR3 sequence: CASSIGASSYNEQFF. The DNA for the CDR3 is TGTGCCAGTAGTATAGGTGCCAGCTCCTACAATGAGCAGTTCTTC. The full variable domain, completed using reference TRBV19 and TRBJ2-1, is DGGITQSPKYLFRKEGQNVTLSCEQNLNHDAMYWYRQDPGQGLRLIYYSQIVNDFQKGDIAEGYSVSREKKESFPLTVTSAQKNPTAFYLCASSIGASSYNEQFFGPGTRLTVL.

The CDR3 is CSAIPEGYTF. The CDR3 region has the DNA TGCAGTGCTATCCCGGAGGGCTACACCTTC. The chain employs TRBV20-1 and TRBJ1-2; D is undetermined. The CDR3 spans 10 residues. The germline V and J ends were trimmed by 4 bases and 8 bases, with 8 bases remaining between them. Germline V lookup: CDR1 DFQATT, CDR2 SNEGSKA (reference sequence).

At least ten counts were recorded for this clonotype. CDR3 amino acids: CASSYQEGWAYEQYF. CDR3 sequence (DNA): TGTGCCAGCAGTTACCAGGAGGGTTGGGCCTACGAGCAGTACTTC. This chain connects TRBV6-5 to TRBJ2-7, with a possible D match to TRBD2 (6 bases). The CDR3 totals 15 residues. Trimming left V 2 bases short and J 2 bases short, with 13 bases between. In germline, CDR1 is MNHEY, CDR2 SVGAGI.

This clonotype has ten or more counts. The V gene is TRBV6-5, the J gene TRBJ2-1; TRBD2 might be the D (5 bases). Germline CDR1 is MNHEY and CDR2 is SVGAGI. CDR3 size: 15 residues. Trimming cost V 2 bases and J 10 bases, with 18 bases left between them. DNA for the CDR3: TGTGCCAGCAGTTACCGGGCGGCCGGGGTGGACGAGCAGTTCTTC. Its translation is CASSYRAAGVDEQFF.

This clonotype was found a few times. The CDR3 DNA reads TGCAGTGCTTGGTCAGCGGGAGGGCCGCGGGAGACCCAGTACTTC. It yields the protein CSAWSAGGPRETQYF. The rearrangement links TRBV20-1 to TRBJ2-5, with 10 bases matching TRBD2. Germline CDR1 is DFQATT and CDR2 is SNEGSKA (reference sequence). J lost 5 bases, V lost 5 bases, and 11 bases had no gene match. The CDR3 runs 15 residues.

V usage is TRBV29-1 and J usage is TRBJ1-1; D is possibly TRBD1 (5 bases). CDR1 is SQVTM and CDR2 is ANQGSEA in the germline V gene. Trimming removed 2 bases at V and 10 bases at J, with 8 bases between. The CDR3 is 10 residues long. The CDR3 nucleotides read TGCAGCGTTGAATATGGGGGAGCTTTCTTT. This translates into CSVEYGGAFF.

This clonotype was recorded a few times. The V gene is TRBV27, the J gene TRBJ2-7, with 7 bases aligning to TRBD1. The V gene end was trimmed by 5 bases and the J gene end by 2 bases; junction bases not matched to a gene: 9. CDR1 and CDR2 (germline): MNHEY, SMNVEV (reference sequence). The CDR3 runs to 15 residues. Written as DNA, the CDR3 is TGTGCCAGCAGTCCTACCATCGACAGGGCCTACGAGCAGTACTTC. Its translation: CASSPTIDRAYEQYF.

This clonotype was seen ten or more times. At one end, the junction sequence differs from germline, possibly due to a read error. The V call is TRBV7-7, the J call TRBJ1-2, with 9 bases matching TRBD1. Germline assignment: CDR1 SSHAT and CDR2 FNYEAQ (reference sequence). CDR3 length: 19 residues. In DNA, the CDR3 is TGTGCTAGCAGCTTAGGGGAAATTTCGGACAGGGGTTTCGACTATGGCTACACCTTC. Amino acid sequence: CASSLGEISDRGFDYGYTF.

This clonotype was found many times. The J gene is TRBJ2-5, the V gene TRBV28; 7 nucleotides match TRBD2. Germline CDR1 and CDR2: MDHEN and SYDVKM. This CDR3 comprises 16 residues. V was pared by 7 bases and J by 0 bases, with 11 bases of the junction left unmatched. CDR3 region: CASTMRAGRDQETQYF. The CDR3 coding sequence is TGTGCCAGCACCATGCGAGCGGGAAGAGACCAAGAGACCCAGTACTTC.

This clonotype was recorded at least ten times. The chain joins TRBV20-1 to TRBJ2-1; D remains unclear. The germline V gene has CDR1 DFQATT and CDR2 SNEGSKA (reference sequence). The CDR3 totals 8 residues. Between the trimmed V and J ends, which lost 4 bases and 9 bases, there was a span of 1 base. CDR3 sequence reads: CSAIEQFF. The CDR3 DNA follows: TGCAGTGCTATTGAGCAGTTCTTC.

This clonotype has at least ten counts. The CDR3 region is CASSFGGGGEQYF. In DNA form, the CDR3 reads TGTGCCAGCAGTTTCGGAGGGGGAGGAGAGCAGTACTTC. This chain uses TRBV28 with TRBJ2-7; D may match TRBD1 or TRBD2 (6 bases each). The germline gives CDR1 MDHEN, CDR2 SYDVKM. V was cut by 3 bases and J by 7 bases, with 13 bases left in between. The CDR3 is 13 residues long.

This clonotype was detected ten times or more. The V call is TRBV6-1, the J call TRBJ2-5; D not resolved. This CDR3 is 16 amino acids long. Germline V lookup: CDR1 MNHNS, CDR2 SASEGT. V lost 1 base, J lost 2 bases, and 14 bases lay in between. CDR3 nucleotide sequence: TGTGCCAGCAGTGAAGGAGTTATATATGGGCAAGAGACCCAGTACTTC. Its translation: CASSEGVIYGQETQYF.

In its sample, this clonotype was seen many times. The V and J genes are TRBV7-7 and TRBJ2-3; 8 nucleotides line up with TRBD1. J gave up 1 base and V 5 bases, and 8 bases lay outside the gene matches. CDR1 is SSHAT and CDR2 is FNYEAQ in the germline V gene (reference sequence). The CDR3 spans 16 residues. In nucleotides, the CDR3 is TGTGCCAGCAGCCAAATACAGGGGGGAGGCACAGATACGCAGTATTTT. This codes for CASSQIQGGGTDTQYF.

This clonotype was seen many times. This chain links TRBV7-2 with TRBJ1-2; no clear D. V lost 1 base and J 0 bases, leaving 9 bases between the germline ends. Germline lookup yields CDR1 SGHTA and CDR2 FQGNSA. There are 15 residues in the CDR3. This CDR3 is CASSLVEGTNYGYTF. The CDR3 DNA reads TGTGCCAGCAGCTTAGTAGAGGGAACTAACTATGGCTACACCTTC.

In its sample, this clonotype was seen many times. The chain links TRBV19 to TRBJ2-4, with D possibly matching TRBD1 (6 bases). This CDR3 spans 16 amino acids. The germline V and J ends were trimmed by 3 bases and 2 bases, with 14 bases remaining between them. Germline V gene data show CDR1 as LNHDA and CDR2 as SQIVND (reference sequence). The CDR3 DNA reads as TGTGCCAGTAGTATCGACCAGGGGTGGTCCAAAAACATTCAGTACTTC. It yields the protein CASSIDQGWSKNIQYF.

This clonotype was found many times. This chain uses TRBV20-1 with TRBJ2-7, with 9 bases aligning to TRBD1. V lost 3 bases and J lost 2; bases outside the gene matches: 11. The CDR3 sequence is 16 residues long. Germline values: CDR1 DFQATT, CDR2 SNEGSKA (reference sequence). Here the CDR3 DNA reads TGCAGTGCTAGTCAACCCCGGACAGGGGATACCTACGAGCAGTACTTC. It translates to CSASQPRTGDTYEQYF.

Comments on this clonotype: The germline gene is not matched at one end of the junction; a read error may be the cause. The chain has TRBV20-1 and TRBJ1-2, with TRBD1 matching 8 bases. The CDR3 is 11 amino acids. Germline V lookup: CDR1 DFQATT, CDR2 SNEGSKA (reference sequence). In DNA, the CDR3 is TGCAGTGCTACAGGGGGCCTGGGCTACGCCTTC. It encodes CSATGGLGYAF.

This clonotype was detected only a few times. V is TRBV12-3 or TRBV12-4 and J is TRBJ2-1, with TRBD2 matching 10 bases. The ends lost 1 base at V and 9 bases at J; junction bases unmatched: 9. This CDR3 has 16 amino acids. The CDR3 region is CASSLVASGREGEQFF. The CDR3 DNA sequence: TGTGCCAGCAGTTTAGTTGCTAGCGGGAGAGAAGGTGAGCAGTTCTTC.

There are many counts of this clonotype. This sequence joins TRBV24-1 and TRBJ2-3, with 11 positions matching TRBD2. Germline-derived CDR1 and CDR2 are KGHDR and SFDVKD. The CDR3 consists of 16 residues. Trimming took 3 bases from V and 4 from J; bases not matched to a gene: 5. The CDR3 reads CATSDPGLAVADTQYF. CDR3 DNA sequence: TGTGCCACCAGTGATCCGGGACTAGCGGTCGCAGATACGCAGTATTTT.

The chain employs TRBV5-1 and TRBJ2-7; possible D gene TRBD1, 5 bases. The CDR3 sequence is 17 residues long. Germline lookup yields CDR1 SGHRS and CDR2 YFSETQ. V dropped 0 bases and J dropped 3 bases, with 19 bases sitting between them. As DNA, the CDR3 is TGCGCCAGCAGCTTGGTGTCCGTGTGGGGCTCCTTCTACGAGCAGTACTTC. Its translation: CASSLVSVWGSFYEQYF.

This clonotype was seen repeatedly, ten times or more. The chain is built from TRBV6-1 and TRBJ1-4; possible D gene TRBD1, 5 bases. CDR3 length equals 16 residues. Germline CDR1 and CDR2: MNHNS and SASEGT. The V and J ends lost 4 bases and 8 bases respectively, with 20 bases between them. CDR3 sequence (DNA): TGTGCCAGCAGTGGGGGCCGGTTCAGTGATGACGAAAAACTGTTTTTT. Protein: CASSGGRFSDDEKLFF.

This clonotype has a count of ten or more. The chain is built from TRBV30 and TRBJ1-3; possible D gene TRBD1, 5 bases. The CDR3 loop spans 15 amino acids. Germline V gene sequence: CDR1 GTSNPN, CDR2 SVGIG (reference sequence). Trimming cost V 8 bases and J 0 bases, with 17 bases left between them. CDR3 sequence (DNA): TGTGCCCACACCCCAATCGGGGGCTCTGGAAACACCATATATTTT. Its protein product is CAHTPIGGSGNTIYF.

This clonotype was observed at least ten times. This sequence joins TRBV7-2 and TRBJ2-7; TRBD2 might be the D (5 bases). The CDR3 runs 14 residues. Germline CDR1 and CDR2: SGHTA and FQGNSA. Deletions cut 1 base from V and 7 bases from J, with 14 bases between. CDR3 protein: CASSLGGLRREQYF. As DNA, the CDR3 is TGTGCCAGCAGCTTAGGAGGACTCCGAAGGGAGCAGTACTTC.

Ten or more counts support this clonotype. CDR3 DNA sequence: TGCAGTGCTAGAGGAGGTGTGGGACTAGCGTACATCAATGAGCAGTTCTTC. It specifies CSARGGVGLAYINEQFF. The chain joins TRBV20-1 to TRBJ2-1, with 10 bases identical to TRBD2. The CDR3 is 17 residues long. The J segment lost 6 bases and the V segment lost 1 base, leaving 12 bases of the junction unmatched. Looked up from germline, CDR1 is DFQATT and CDR2 is SNEGSKA (reference sequence).

This clonotype was picked up many times. The rearrangement links TRBV6-2 or TRBV6-3 to TRBJ1-2, with D perhaps matching TRBD1 (6 bases). The V and J ends lost 6 bases and 3 bases respectively, with 14 bases between them. CDR1 and CDR2 from the germline V gene are MNHEY and SVGEGT. This CDR3 contains 14 residues. CDR3: CASSRRTAHYGYTF. The CDR3, as DNA: TGTGCCAGCAGCAGACGGACAGCCCACTATGGCTACACCTTC.

This clonotype appeared a few times. This rearrangement joins TRBV5-1 to TRBJ2-2; the D call may be TRBD1 or TRBD2 (5 bases each). The V gene lost 4 bases and the J gene lost 0 bases, with 10 bases spanning the gap. CDR1 SGHRS and CDR2 YFSETQ come from the germline V gene. CDR3 length equals 15 residues. In DNA, the CDR3 is TGCGCCAGCAGCCGGGACGGAGCGAACACCGGGGAGCTGTTTTTT. Encoded protein: CASSRDGANTGELFF. Using reference TRBV5-1 and TRBJ2-2 for the parts outside the CDR3, the full variable domain is KAGVTQTPRYLIKTRGQQVTLSCSPISGHRSVSWYQQTPGQGLQFLFEYFSETQRNKGNFPGRFSGRQFSNSRSEMNVSTLELGDSALYLCASSRDGANTGELFFGEGSRLTVL.

This clonotype was seen ten or more times. The rearrangement links TRBV12-3 or TRBV12-4 to TRBJ2-3; the D is unclear. This CDR3 contains 14 residues. The V end lost 4 bases, the J end lost 2 bases, and 10 bases lay between the germline ends. CDR3 amino acids: CASSSRRYTDTQYF. The CDR3 DNA is TGTGCCAGCAGTTCGAGGCGGTACACAGATACGCAGTATTTT.

This clonotype has a count of ten or more. V is TRBV12-5 and J is TRBJ2-7; D is undetermined. The germline V and J ends were trimmed by 1 base and 6 bases, with 7 bases remaining between them. This CDR3 has 12 residues. In germline, CDR1 is LGHNT, CDR2 FRNRAP. The CDR3 nucleotides are TGTGCTAGTGGTTTGGGAAAAGGCGAGCAGTACTTC. Translation gives CASGLGKGEQYF.

This clonotype was recorded many times. V usage is TRBV20-1 and J usage is TRBJ2-7; 10 nucleotides match TRBD1. Germline CDR1 and CDR2: DFQATT and SNEGSKA (reference sequence). After removal of 5 bases from V and 2 bases from J, the junction contained 3 bases not matched to a gene. The CDR3 runs 13 residues. The CDR3 spells CSAPDRGAYEQYF. As DNA, the CDR3 is TGCAGTGCTCCGGACAGGGGGGCCTACGAGCAGTACTTC.

The genes are TRBV20-1 and TRBJ2-1; D perhaps matches TRBD2 (7 bases). Per the germline V gene, CDR1 is DFQATT and CDR2 is SNEGSKA (reference sequence). The CDR3 runs to 14 residues. The ends were cut back, 6 bases at V and 9 bases at J, with 21 bases in the middle. CDR3 residues: CSALGGAAAGEQFF. The CDR3 region has the DNA TGCAGTGCCCTGGGGGGGGCCGCTGCGGGTGAGCAGTTCTTC.

Many counts were recorded for this clonotype. This rearrangement joins TRBV2 to TRBJ2-1, with TRBD2 identical over 15 bases. CDR1 is SNHLY, CDR2 FYNNEI, per germline. V trimming: 8 bases; J trimming: 0 bases; junction bases outside the gene matches: 5. This CDR3 has 17 amino acids. The CDR3 sequence: CASGGTSGRSSYNEQFF. CDR3 DNA: TGTGCCAGCGGAGGGACTAGCGGGAGGAGCTCCTACAATGAGCAGTTCTTC.

This clonotype came up many times. V usage is TRBV19 and J usage is TRBJ1-3; TRBD1 might be the D (5 bases). The CDR3 extends over 15 amino acids. Trimming removed 5 bases at V and 2 bases at J, with 13 bases between. CDR1 is LNHDA, CDR2 SQIVND, per germline (reference sequence). CDR3 bases: TGTGCCAGTAGTGCCAGGGCCTACACTGGAAACACCATATATTTT. The encoded protein is CASSARAYTGNTIYF.